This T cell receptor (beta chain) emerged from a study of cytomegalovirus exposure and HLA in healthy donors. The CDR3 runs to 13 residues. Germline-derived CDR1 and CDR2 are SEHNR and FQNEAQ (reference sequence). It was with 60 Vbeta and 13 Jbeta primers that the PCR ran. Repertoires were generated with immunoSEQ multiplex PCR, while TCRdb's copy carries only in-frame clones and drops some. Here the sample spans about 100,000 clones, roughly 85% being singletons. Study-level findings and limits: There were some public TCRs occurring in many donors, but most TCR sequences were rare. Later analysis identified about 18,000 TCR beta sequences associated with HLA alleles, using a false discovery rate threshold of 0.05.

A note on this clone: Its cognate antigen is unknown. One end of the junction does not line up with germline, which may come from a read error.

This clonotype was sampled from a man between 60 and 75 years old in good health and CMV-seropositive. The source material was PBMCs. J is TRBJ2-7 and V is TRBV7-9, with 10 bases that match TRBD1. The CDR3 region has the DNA TGTTCCAGCAGTTTTCGGACAGGGGGAGAGCAGTACTTC. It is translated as CSSSFRTGGEQYF.